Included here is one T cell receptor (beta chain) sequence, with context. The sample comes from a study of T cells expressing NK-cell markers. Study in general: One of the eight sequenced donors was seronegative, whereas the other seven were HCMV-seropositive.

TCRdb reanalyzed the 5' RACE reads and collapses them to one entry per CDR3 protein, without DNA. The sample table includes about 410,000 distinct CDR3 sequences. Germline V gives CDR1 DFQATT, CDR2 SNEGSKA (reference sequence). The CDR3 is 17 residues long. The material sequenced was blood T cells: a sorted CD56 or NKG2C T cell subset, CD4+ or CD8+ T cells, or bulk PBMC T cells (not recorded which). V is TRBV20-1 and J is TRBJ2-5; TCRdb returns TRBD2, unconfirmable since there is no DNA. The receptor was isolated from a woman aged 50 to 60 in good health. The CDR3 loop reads CSARDLPLAGVRETQYF.